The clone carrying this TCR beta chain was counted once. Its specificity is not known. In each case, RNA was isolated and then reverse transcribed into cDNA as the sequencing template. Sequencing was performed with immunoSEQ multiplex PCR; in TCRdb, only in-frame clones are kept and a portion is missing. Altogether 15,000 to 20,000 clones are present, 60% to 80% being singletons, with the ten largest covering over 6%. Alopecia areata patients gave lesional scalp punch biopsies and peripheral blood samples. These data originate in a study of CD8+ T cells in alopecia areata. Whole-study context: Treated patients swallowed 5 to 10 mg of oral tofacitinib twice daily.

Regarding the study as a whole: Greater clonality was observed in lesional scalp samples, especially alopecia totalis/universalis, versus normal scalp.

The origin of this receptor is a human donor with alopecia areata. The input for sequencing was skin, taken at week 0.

This CDR3 reads CASSFKVTEAFF. CDR3 coding DNA: TGTGCCAGCAGCTTTAAGGTCACTGAAGCTTTCTTT. The chain links TRBV5-6 to TRBJ1-1; no definite D call. V was trimmed by 2 bases and J by 4 bases, leaving 6 bases between them. This CDR3 comprises 12 residues. Germline values: CDR1 SGHDT, CDR2 YYEEEE.